A selection of T cell receptor beta chains follows, all from one sample in a study of blood T cell repertoires in COVID-19. The data were produced by immunoSEQ multiplex PCR, yet TCRdb's version contains in-frame clones alone and is incomplete. The profile shows some 160,000 clones, 75% to 85% of them singletons. Specimen: peripheral blood. The origin of the receptors is a man between 60 and 75 years old with acute or convalescent COVID-19. CDR3s include the opening cysteine and the closing phenylalanine or tryptophan. A D gene is named only where the DNA matches it firmly. Clone sizes are given selectively: once, few, many, or a class where the clone is expanded.

CDR3 DNA: TGCGCCAGCAGCTTGGCCGGAAACTTGGTTAAGGGGGCCCGACGTCGGAACAATGAGCAGTTCTTC; CDR3 protein: CASSLAGNLVKGARRRNNEQFF; clone size: .; D gene: TRBD1; J gene: TRBJ2-1; V gene: TRBV5-1
CDR3 DNA: TGCGCCAGCAGCTTGGCCAGCGGGGGGCTCTCCTACGAGCAGTACTTC; CDR3 protein: CASSLASGGLSYEQYF; clone size: .; D gene: TRBD2; J gene: TRBJ2-7; V gene: TRBV5-1
CDR3 DNA: TGTGCCAGCTCACCACGTCCCAGCGGGCCGCGCAATGAGCAGTTCTTC; CDR3 protein: CASSPRPSGPRNEQFF; clone size: .; D gene: .; J gene: TRBJ2-1; V gene: TRBV18
CDR3 DNA: TGTGCCAGCAGCTACCGGGACAGCGATACGCAGTATTTT; CDR3 protein: CASSYRDSDTQYF; clone size: .; D gene: TRBD1; J gene: TRBJ2-3; V gene: TRBV5-5
CDR3 DNA: TGTGCCACCAGTGATCCTGGACAGGGGGCGGAATACGAGCAGTACTTC; CDR3 protein: CATSDPGQGAEYEQYF; clone size: .; D gene: TRBD1; J gene: TRBJ2-7; V gene: TRBV24-1
CDR3 DNA: TGTGCCAGCAGCGAAGAGCGGGCGTACTCCTACGAGCAGTACTTC; CDR3 protein: CASSEERAYSYEQYF; clone size: few; D gene: .; J gene: TRBJ2-7; V gene: TRBV7-8
CDR3 DNA: TGCGCCAGCAGTCTCGGGACACCGAGCACAGATACGCAGTATTTT; CDR3 protein: CASSLGTPSTDTQYF; clone size: .; D gene: .; J gene: TRBJ2-3; V gene: TRBV10-1
CDR3 DNA: TGTGCCAGCGGGCCCCGAAATGAAAAACTGTTTTTT; CDR3 protein: CASGPRNEKLFF; clone size: .; D gene: .; J gene: TRBJ1-4; V gene: TRBV6-5
CDR3 DNA: TGTGCCTGGAGTGGCGGGCAGGATGGTCAGCCCCAGCATTTT; CDR3 protein: CAWSGGQDGQPQHF; clone size: few; D gene: .; J gene: TRBJ1-5; V gene: TRBV30
CDR3 DNA: TGTGCCAGCAGCTTGGAACAGGGACAGGGGAACACCGGGGAGCTGTTTTTT; CDR3 protein: CASSLEQGQGNTGELFF; clone size: .; D gene: TRBD1; J gene: TRBJ2-2; V gene: TRBV5-6
CDR3 DNA: TGTGCCAGCAGTTTATCGCCAGGGGACTATGGCTACACCTTC; CDR3 protein: CASSLSPGDYGYTF; clone size: once; D gene: .; J gene: TRBJ1-2; V gene: TRBV27
CDR3 DNA: TGTGCCAGCAGTCTCCAGTGGACCCAGTACTTC; CDR3 protein: CASSLQWTQYF; clone size: .; D gene: .; J gene: TRBJ2-5; V gene: TRBV6-5
CDR3 DNA: TGTGCCAGCAGCCCAGGGGCGGGGGAAGGCTACGAGCAGTACTTC; CDR3 protein: CASSPGAGEGYEQYF; clone size: once; D gene: .; J gene: TRBJ2-7; V gene: TRBV7-9
CDR3 DNA: TGTGCCAGCAGCCTCCGGGACTCGCCTTTCAGTGAGCAGTTCTTC; CDR3 protein: CASSLRDSPFSEQFF; clone size: .; D gene: .; J gene: TRBJ2-1; V gene: TRBV7-3
CDR3 DNA: TGTGCCAGCAGCCTAGAGTCTAGCGAGCAGTACTTC; CDR3 protein: CASSLESSEQYF; clone size: .; D gene: .; J gene: TRBJ2-7; V gene: TRBV5-6
CDR3 DNA: TGCGCCAGCAGCCAAGATGCGGGTACCTCCTACGAGCAGTACTTC; CDR3 protein: CASSQDAGTSYEQYF; clone size: .; D gene: .; J gene: TRBJ2-7; V gene: TRBV4-1
CDR3 DNA: TGTGCCAGCAGTGGCGAAGATGGGGCCAATCAGCCCCAGCATTTT; CDR3 protein: CASSGEDGANQPQHF; clone size: .; D gene: .; J gene: TRBJ1-5; V gene: TRBV28
CDR3 DNA: TGTGCCAGCAGTTTGGGGGGAGCGGGAACCGTCTACGAGCAGTACTTC; CDR3 protein: CASSLGGAGTVYEQYF; clone size: .; D gene: TRBD2; J gene: TRBJ2-7; V gene: TRBV28
CDR3 DNA: TGTGCCTGGAGTGGGGCGGGACAGCCAAGGACTGAAGCTTTCTTT; CDR3 protein: CAWSGAGQPRTEAFF; clone size: few; D gene: TRBD1; J gene: TRBJ1-1; V gene: TRBV30
CDR3 DNA: TGTGCCAGCAGCTTATCACGGGGAGGACGTAACTATGGCTACACCTTC; CDR3 protein: CASSLSRGGRNYGYTF; clone size: few; D gene: .; J gene: TRBJ1-2; V gene: TRBV21-1
CDR3 DNA: TGTGCCAGTAGCCCTTCCCTTCTTGCAGGAGATACGCAGTATTTT; CDR3 protein: CASSPSLLAGDTQYF; clone size: .; D gene: .; J gene: TRBJ2-3; V gene: TRBV19
CDR3 DNA: TGTGCCAGCAGCTTAGTGGCGGCTAGCGGATACAATGAGCAGTTCTTC; CDR3 protein: CASSLVAASGYNEQFF; clone size: few; D gene: TRBD2; J gene: TRBJ2-1; V gene: TRBV11-2
CDR3 DNA: TGTGCCAGCAGCAAGGGACTAGCGGCGATTAGCACAGATACGCAGTATTTT; CDR3 protein: CASSKGLAAISTDTQYF; clone size: .; D gene: TRBD2; J gene: TRBJ2-3; V gene: TRBV3-1/TRBV3-2
CDR3 DNA: TGTGCCAGCAGCCTTTCGGTGTTTATGTCCTTC; CDR3 protein: CASSLSVFMSF; clone size: .; D gene: .; J gene: TRBJ1-2; V gene: TRBV11-2
CDR3 DNA: TGCGCCAGCAGTGAGCCCGAGCGGGGTTACGAGCAGTACTTC; CDR3 protein: CASSEPERGYEQYF; clone size: few; D gene: TRBD2; J gene: TRBJ2-7; V gene: TRBV10-2
CDR3 DNA: TGTGCTAGTGGTTTGGGACAGGGGTCTAATTCACCCCTCCACTTT; CDR3 protein: CASGLGQGSNSPLHF; clone size: .; D gene: TRBD1; J gene: TRBJ1-6; V gene: TRBV12-5
CDR3 DNA: TGTGCCAGCAGCCTCGGGACTAGCGGGAACAATGAGCAGTTCTTC; CDR3 protein: CASSLGTSGNNEQFF; clone size: .; D gene: TRBD2; J gene: TRBJ2-1; V gene: TRBV6-5
CDR3 DNA: TGTGCCAGCTCTCTTCTGAGCACAGATACGCAGTATTTT; CDR3 protein: CASSLLSTDTQYF; clone size: .; D gene: .; J gene: TRBJ2-3; V gene: TRBV6-5
CDR3 DNA: TGTGCCTGGGATTCTTCAGCGGGAGGGTCTGGTGAGCAGTTCTTC; CDR3 protein: CAWDSSAGGSGEQFF; clone size: few; D gene: TRBD2; J gene: TRBJ2-1; V gene: TRBV30
CDR3 DNA: TGTGCCAGCAGTGACAACCGAGGAGAGACCCAGTACTTC; CDR3 protein: CASSDNRGETQYF; clone size: .; D gene: .; J gene: TRBJ2-5; V gene: TRBV6-1
CDR3 DNA: TGCGCCAGCAGCTTGAGACAGGGGCAAGAGACCCAGTACTTC; CDR3 protein: CASSLRQGQETQYF; clone size: few; D gene: TRBD1; J gene: TRBJ2-5; V gene: TRBV5-1
CDR3 DNA: TGTGCCAGTGCTAGCGGGAGCTCCTACAATGAGCAGTTCTTC; CDR3 protein: CASASGSSYNEQFF; clone size: .; D gene: TRBD2; J gene: TRBJ2-1; V gene: TRBV2
CDR3 DNA: TGTGCCAGCTCACCAGGGACAGAGTCTAACTATGGCTACACCTTC; CDR3 protein: CASSPGTESNYGYTF; clone size: .; D gene: TRBD1; J gene: TRBJ1-2; V gene: TRBV18
CDR3 DNA: TGCGCCAGCACCGATAGCGGGAGTTCCTACAATGAGCAGTTCTTC; CDR3 protein: CASTDSGSSYNEQFF; clone size: .; D gene: TRBD2; J gene: TRBJ2-1; V gene: TRBV5-1
CDR3 DNA: TGTGCCAGCAGTGAATCGTTAGCGGGAGGCTCCGTCGAGCAGTACTTC; CDR3 protein: CASSESLAGGSVEQYF; clone size: .; D gene: TRBD2; J gene: TRBJ2-7; V gene: TRBV2
CDR3 DNA: TGTGCCAGCAGTTTAACATCCGGGACAGGGGGGTTTGGCTACACCTTC; CDR3 protein: CASSLTSGTGGFGYTF; clone size: .; D gene: TRBD1; J gene: TRBJ1-2; V gene: TRBV27
CDR3 DNA: TGCGCCAGCAGCTCGAGCTCCTACGAGCAGTACTTC; CDR3 protein: CASSSSSYEQYF; clone size: .; D gene: .; J gene: TRBJ2-7; V gene: TRBV5-1
CDR3 DNA: TGTGCCAGCAGTCCTACAGATTATGAAAAACTGTTTTTT; CDR3 protein: CASSPTDYEKLFF; clone size: .; D gene: .; J gene: TRBJ1-4; V gene: TRBV27
CDR3 DNA: TGTGCCAGTAGTCCGGGACTAGGGTACGAGCAGTACTTC; CDR3 protein: CASSPGLGYEQYF; clone size: many; D gene: TRBD2; J gene: TRBJ2-7; V gene: TRBV19